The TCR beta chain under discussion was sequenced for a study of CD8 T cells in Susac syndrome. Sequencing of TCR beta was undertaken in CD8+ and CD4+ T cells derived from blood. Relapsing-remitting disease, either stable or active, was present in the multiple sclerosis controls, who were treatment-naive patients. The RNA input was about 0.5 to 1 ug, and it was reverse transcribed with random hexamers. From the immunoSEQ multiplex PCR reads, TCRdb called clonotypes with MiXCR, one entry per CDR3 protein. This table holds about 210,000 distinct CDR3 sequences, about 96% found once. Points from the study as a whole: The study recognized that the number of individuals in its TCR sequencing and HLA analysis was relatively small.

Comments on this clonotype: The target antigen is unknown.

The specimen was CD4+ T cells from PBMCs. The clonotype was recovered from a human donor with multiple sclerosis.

The CDR3 here is CASRSFLGSFF. The CDR3 region has the DNA TGTGCCAGCAGATCTTTCCTTGGGTCTTTCTTT. The chain carries TRBV12-3 or TRBV12-4 and TRBJ1-1, with unresolved D. V was cut by 6 bases and J by 12 bases, with 14 bases left in between. The CDR3 spans 11 residues.